This T cell receptor beta chain came from a study of beta chain features in type 1 diabetes. General observations from the study: Relative to healthy donors, patients appeared to have naive, central memory and Treg TCRB repertoires that were more similar. Shorter TCRB CDR3s, moderately but significantly so, were found in Type 1 diabetes patients in all four CD4+ subsets.

The CDR3 runs to 16 residues. Germline V gene lookup returns CDR1 SGHTA and CDR2 FQGNSA. This clone appeared a few times. Its matching antigen is unknown. The junction differs from germline at one of its ends, possibly a read error. Expressed TCRB transcripts were sequenced because the entire RNA isolate underwent reverse transcription. The table came from immunoSEQ multiplex PCR; TCRdb's copy has only in-frame clones and leaves some out. This sample yields approximately 170,000 clones, of which 7% to 9% are seen a single time; roughly 0.5% belongs to the top ten. The V gene is TRBV7-2, the J gene TRBJ2-4, with 9 bases matching TRBD2. This sequence originates from a man between 18 and 29 years old with type 1 diabetes. Input material: central memory CD4+ T cells from blood. The CDR3 is CASSPRSVGAGGIPYF. Written as DNA, the CDR3 is TGTGCCAGCAGCCCGAGGTCCGTAGGAGCGGGAGGAATTCCGTACTTC.